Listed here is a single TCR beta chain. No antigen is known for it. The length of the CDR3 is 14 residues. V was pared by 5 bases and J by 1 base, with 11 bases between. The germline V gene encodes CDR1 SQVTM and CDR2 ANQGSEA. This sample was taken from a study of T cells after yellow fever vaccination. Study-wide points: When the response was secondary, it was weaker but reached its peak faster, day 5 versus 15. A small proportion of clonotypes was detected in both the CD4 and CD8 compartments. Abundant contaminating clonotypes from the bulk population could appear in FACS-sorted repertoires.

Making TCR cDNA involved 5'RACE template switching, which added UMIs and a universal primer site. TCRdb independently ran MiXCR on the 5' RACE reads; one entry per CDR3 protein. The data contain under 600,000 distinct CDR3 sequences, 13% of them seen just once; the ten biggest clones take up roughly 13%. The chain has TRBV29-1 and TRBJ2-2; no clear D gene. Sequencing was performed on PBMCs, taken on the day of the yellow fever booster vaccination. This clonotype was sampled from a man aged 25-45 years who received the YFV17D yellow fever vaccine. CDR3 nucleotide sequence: TGCAGCGTTTCCGACGGGTGGAACACCGGGGAGCTGTTTTTT. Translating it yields CSVSDGWNTGELFF.